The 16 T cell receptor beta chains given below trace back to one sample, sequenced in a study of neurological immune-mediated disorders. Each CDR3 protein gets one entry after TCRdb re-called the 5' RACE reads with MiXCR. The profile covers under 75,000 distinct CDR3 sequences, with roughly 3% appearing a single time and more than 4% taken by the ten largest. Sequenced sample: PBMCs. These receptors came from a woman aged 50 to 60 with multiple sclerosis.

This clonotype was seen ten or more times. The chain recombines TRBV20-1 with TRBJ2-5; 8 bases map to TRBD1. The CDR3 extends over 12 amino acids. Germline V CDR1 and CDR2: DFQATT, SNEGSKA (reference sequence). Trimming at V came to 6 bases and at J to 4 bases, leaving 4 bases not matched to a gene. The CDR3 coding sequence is TGCAGTGCGGACGACAGGGGAGAGACCCAGTACTTC. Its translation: CSADDRGETQYF.

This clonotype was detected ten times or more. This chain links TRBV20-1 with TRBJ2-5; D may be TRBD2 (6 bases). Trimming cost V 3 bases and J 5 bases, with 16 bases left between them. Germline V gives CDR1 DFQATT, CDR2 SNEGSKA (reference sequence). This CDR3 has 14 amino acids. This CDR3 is CSASGPGAGETQYF. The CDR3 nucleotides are TGCAGTGCTAGTGGGCCGGGAGCTGGGGAGACCCAGTACTTC.

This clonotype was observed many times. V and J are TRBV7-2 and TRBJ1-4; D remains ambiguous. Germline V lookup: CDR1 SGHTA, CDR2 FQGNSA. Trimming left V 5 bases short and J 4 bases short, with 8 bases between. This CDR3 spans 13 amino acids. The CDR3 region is CASSPSVNEKLFF. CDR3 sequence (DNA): TGTGCCAGCAGCCCCTCGGTTAATGAAAAACTGTTTTTT.

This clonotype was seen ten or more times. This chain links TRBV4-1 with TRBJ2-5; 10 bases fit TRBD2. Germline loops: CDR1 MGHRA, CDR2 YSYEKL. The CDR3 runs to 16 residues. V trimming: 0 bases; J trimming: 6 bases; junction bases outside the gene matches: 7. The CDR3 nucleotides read TGCGCCAGCAGCCAAGAGTTAGCGGGAGGAATAAAGACCCAGTACTTC. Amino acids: CASSQELAGGIKTQYF.

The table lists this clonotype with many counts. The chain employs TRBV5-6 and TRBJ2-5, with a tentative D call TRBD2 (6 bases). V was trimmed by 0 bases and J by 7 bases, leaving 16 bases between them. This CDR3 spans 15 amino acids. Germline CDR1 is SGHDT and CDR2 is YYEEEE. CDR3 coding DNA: TGTGCCAGCAGCTTGGGGGGGGATGGCCTCCGGACCCAGTACTTC. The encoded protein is CASSLGGDGLRTQYF.

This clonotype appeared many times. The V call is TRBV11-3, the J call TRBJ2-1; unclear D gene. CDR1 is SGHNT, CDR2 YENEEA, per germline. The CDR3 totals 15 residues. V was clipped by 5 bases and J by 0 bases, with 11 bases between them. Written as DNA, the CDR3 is TGTGCCAGCAGCCCCAGGTTTAGCTCCTACAATGAGCAGTTCTTC. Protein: CASSPRFSSYNEQFF.

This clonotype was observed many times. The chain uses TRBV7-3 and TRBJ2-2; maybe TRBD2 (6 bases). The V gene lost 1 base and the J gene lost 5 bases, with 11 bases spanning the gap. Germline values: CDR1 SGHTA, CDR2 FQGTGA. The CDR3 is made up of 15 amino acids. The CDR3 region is CASSLRAGRTGELFF. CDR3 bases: TGTGCCAGCAGCTTAAGGGCAGGGAGGACCGGGGAGCTGTTTTTT.

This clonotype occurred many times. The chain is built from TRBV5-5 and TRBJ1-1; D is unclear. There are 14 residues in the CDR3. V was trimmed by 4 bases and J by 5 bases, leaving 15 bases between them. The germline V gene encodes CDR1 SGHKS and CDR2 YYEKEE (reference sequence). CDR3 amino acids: CASSDKRRETEAFF. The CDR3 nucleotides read TGTGCCAGCAGCGACAAGCGCAGAGAAACTGAAGCTTTCTTT.

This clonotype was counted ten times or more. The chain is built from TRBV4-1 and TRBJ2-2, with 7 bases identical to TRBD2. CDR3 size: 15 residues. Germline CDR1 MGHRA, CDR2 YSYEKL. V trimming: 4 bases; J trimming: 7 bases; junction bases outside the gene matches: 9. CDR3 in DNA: TGCGCCAGCAGCCTAACCTCCAGGGAGGGCGGGGAGCTGTTTTTT. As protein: CASSLTSREGGELFF.

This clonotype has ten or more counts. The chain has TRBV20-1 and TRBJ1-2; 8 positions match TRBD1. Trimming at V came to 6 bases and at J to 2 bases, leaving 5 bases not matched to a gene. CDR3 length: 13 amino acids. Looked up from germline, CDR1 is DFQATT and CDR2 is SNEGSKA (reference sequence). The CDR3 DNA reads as TGCAGTGCGCCGACAGGGGCCAACTATGGCTACACCTTC. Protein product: CSAPTGANYGYTF.

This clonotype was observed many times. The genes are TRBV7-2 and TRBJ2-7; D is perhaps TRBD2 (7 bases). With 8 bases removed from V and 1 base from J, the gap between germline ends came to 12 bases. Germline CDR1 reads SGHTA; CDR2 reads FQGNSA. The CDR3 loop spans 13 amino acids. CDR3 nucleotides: TGTGCCAGCGGAGGGGGGGGATCCTACGAGCAGTACGTC. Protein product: CASGGGGSYEQYV.

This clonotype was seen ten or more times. The CDR3 here is CASSWSRDAEITSNTGELFF. CDR3 in DNA: TGCGCCAGCAGCTGGAGCCGGGACGCTGAAATTACATCGAACACCGGGGAGCTGTTTTTT. The genes are TRBV5-1 and TRBJ2-2, with D perhaps assigned TRBD1 or TRBD2 (5 bases each). Looked up from germline, CDR1 is SGHRS and CDR2 is YFSETQ. Trimming took 3 bases from V and 0 from J, leaving 24 bases between them. CDR3 length equals 20 residues.

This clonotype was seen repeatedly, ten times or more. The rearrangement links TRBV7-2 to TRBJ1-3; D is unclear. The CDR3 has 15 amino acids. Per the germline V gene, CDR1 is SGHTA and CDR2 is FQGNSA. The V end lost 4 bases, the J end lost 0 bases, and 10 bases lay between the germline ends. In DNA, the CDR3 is TGTGCCAGCAGCTCACAGTCCCCCTCTGGAAACACCATATATTTT. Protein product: CASSSQSPSGNTIYF.

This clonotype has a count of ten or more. The CDR3 spells CATSDEQYF. The CDR3 region has the DNA TGTGCCACCAGCGACGAGCAGTACTTC. The chain has TRBV15 and TRBJ2-7; no reliable D call. With 5 bases removed from V and 5 bases from J, the gap between germline ends came to 1 base. In germline, CDR1 is LNHNV, CDR2 YYDKDF (reference sequence). The CDR3 contains 9 residues.

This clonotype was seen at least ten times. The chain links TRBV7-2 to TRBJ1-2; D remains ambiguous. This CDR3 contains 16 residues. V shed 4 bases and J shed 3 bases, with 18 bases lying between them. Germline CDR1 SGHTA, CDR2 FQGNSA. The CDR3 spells CASSSEGRRRYYGYTF. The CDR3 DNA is TGTGCCAGCAGCTCCGAAGGTCGGAGGCGATACTATGGCTACACCTTC.

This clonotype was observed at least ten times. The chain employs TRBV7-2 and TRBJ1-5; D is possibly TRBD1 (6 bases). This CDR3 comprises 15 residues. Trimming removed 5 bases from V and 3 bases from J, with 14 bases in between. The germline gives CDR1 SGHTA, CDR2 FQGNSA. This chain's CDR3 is CASSPMGAANQPQHF. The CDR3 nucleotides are TGTGCCAGCAGCCCCATGGGGGCAGCCAATCAGCCCCAGCATTTT.